This T cell receptor (beta chain) comes out of a study of cytomegalovirus exposure and HLA in healthy donors. The CDR3 has 16 residues. Trimming took 0 bases from V and 4 from J, leaving 12 bases between them. Germline CDR1 is SGHDN and CDR2 is FVKESK. The PCR had 60 Vbeta and 13 Jbeta primers. Methods used by the authors: Approximately 12 million of tens of millions of unique TCR beta chains were shared, per a later count. Clones were read by immunoSEQ multiplex PCR, and TCRdb kept only the in-frame ones, dropping some. V, J and clone size reflect that table, while D and trimming were determined from the DNA. This sample has approximately 170,000 clones, with roughly 80% found just once.

This chain uses TRBV14 with TRBJ1-4; D is unresolved. The origin of this receptor is a human donor in good health. Sequencing used PBMCs. CDR3 coding DNA: TGTGCCAGCAGCCAAGATCTTGCCGGGTTTAATGAAAAACTGTTTTTT. It codes for CASSQDLAGFNEKLFF.